This TCR beta chain appears in the sequencing data of a study of blood T cell repertoires in COVID-19. Across the study: The samples span acute and convalescent COVID-19 from the United States, Italy and Spain.

The CDR3 runs 13 residues. V was trimmed by 0 bases and J by 5 bases, leaving 8 bases between them. Germline-derived CDR1 and CDR2 are SGHRS and YFSETQ. The protocol was immunoSEQ multiplex PCR, while the TCRdb copy is restricted to in-frame clones and leaves out a portion. The sample contains approximately 160,000 clones, more than 80% of which appear only once. The source of this sequence is a human donor in a cohort sampled during active COVID-19. Sequencing was performed on peripheral blood. This chain uses TRBV5-1 with TRBJ1-1, with D uncertain. CDR3 sequence (DNA): TGCGCCAGCAGCTTGGATGGGAGAACTGAAGCTTTCTTT. This sequence encodes CASSLDGRTEAFF.